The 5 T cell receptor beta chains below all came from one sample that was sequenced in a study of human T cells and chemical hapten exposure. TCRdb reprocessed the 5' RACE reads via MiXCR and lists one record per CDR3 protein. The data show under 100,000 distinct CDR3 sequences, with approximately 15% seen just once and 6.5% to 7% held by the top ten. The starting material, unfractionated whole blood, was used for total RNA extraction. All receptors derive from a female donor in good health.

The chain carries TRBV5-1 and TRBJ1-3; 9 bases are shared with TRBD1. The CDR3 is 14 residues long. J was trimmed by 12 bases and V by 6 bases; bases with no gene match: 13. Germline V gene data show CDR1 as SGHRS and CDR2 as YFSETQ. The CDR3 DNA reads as TGCGCCAGCACCATCGGACAGGGGAGGCAGAACATATATTTT. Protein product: CASTIGQGRQNIYF.

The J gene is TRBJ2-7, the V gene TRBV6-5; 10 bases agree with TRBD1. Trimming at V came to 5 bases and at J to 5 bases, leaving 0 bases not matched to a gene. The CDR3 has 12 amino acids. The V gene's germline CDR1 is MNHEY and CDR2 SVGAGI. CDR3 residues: CASSGQGDEQYF. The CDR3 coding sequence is TGTGCCAGCAGTGGACAGGGGGACGAGCAGTACTTC.

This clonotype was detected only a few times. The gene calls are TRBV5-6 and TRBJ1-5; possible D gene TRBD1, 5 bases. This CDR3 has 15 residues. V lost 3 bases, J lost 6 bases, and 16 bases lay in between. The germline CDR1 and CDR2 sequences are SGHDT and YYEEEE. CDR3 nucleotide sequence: TGTGCCAGCAGCTCTAGCCTGCTTGGGGGTCAGCCCCAGCATTTT. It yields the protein CASSSSLLGGQPQHF. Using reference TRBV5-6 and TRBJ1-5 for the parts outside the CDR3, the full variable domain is DAGVTQSPTHLIKTRGQQVTLRCSPKSGHDTVSWYQQALGQGPQFIFQYYEEEERQRGNFPDRFSGHQFPNYSSELNVNALLLGDSALYLCASSSSLLGGQPQHFGDGTRLSIL.

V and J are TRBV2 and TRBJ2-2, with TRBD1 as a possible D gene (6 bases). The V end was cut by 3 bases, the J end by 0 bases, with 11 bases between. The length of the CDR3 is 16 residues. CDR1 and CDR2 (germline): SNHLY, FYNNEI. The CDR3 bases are TGTGCCAGCAGTGAGTTCTACAGGGCGAACACCGGGGAGCTGTTTTTT. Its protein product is CASSEFYRANTGELFF.

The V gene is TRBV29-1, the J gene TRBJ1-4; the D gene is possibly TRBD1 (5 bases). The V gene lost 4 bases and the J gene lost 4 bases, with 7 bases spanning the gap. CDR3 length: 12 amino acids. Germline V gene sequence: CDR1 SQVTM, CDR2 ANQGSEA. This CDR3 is CSVGGVNEKLFF. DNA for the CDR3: TGCAGCGTTGGAGGGGTTAATGAAAAACTGTTTTTT.